The 5 T cell receptor beta chains listed next were all sequenced from one sample in a study of T-cell reconstitution after alpha-beta-depleted transplantation in children. It was with unique molecular identifiers that the TCRbeta library was prepared. MiXCR, applied by TCRdb to the PCR reads, yields one record per CDR3 protein. There are approximately 490,000 distinct CDR3 sequences in the sample; about 11% occur only once, and around 2% lies in the top ten. The sequencing here drew on PBMCs, taken before TCRalphabeta/CD19-depleted stem cell transplant. Every receptor here comes from a child aged 2-15 years with inherited bone marrow failure, due to receive a stem cell transplant.

This clonotype was found many times. The rearrangement uses TRBV29-1 and TRBJ2-3, with 8 bases identical to TRBD1. V trimming: 5 bases; J trimming: 0 bases; junction bases outside the gene matches: 7. This CDR3 has 15 residues. Germline-derived CDR1 and CDR2 are SQVTM and ANQGSEA. The CDR3 loop reads CSVSPRQGSTDTQYF. CDR3 DNA: TGCAGCGTTTCACCGCGACAGGGGAGCACAGATACGCAGTATTTT.

This clonotype came up many times. V and J are TRBV3-2 and TRBJ2-1. TRBV3-2 is termed a pseudogene. The CDR3 consists of 14 residues. In nucleotides, the CDR3 is TGTGCCAGCAGCCAAAGGGGACTCTACAATGAGCAGTTCTTC. Amino acids: CASSQRGLYNEQFF.

This clonotype appeared many times. The V and J genes are TRBV4-2 and TRBJ2-1, with 9 bases that match TRBD2. The germline gives CDR1 LGHNA, CDR2 YNFKEQ. The CDR3 extends over 16 amino acids. Trimming at V came to 4 bases and at J to 2 bases, leaving 6 bases not matched to a gene. The CDR3 sequence is CASSREREVAYNEQFF. CDR3 DNA sequence: TGTGCCAGCAGCCGAGAGCGGGAGGTAGCCTACAATGAGCAGTTCTTC.

This clonotype was recorded at least ten times. The CDR3 region has the DNA TGCGCCAGCAGCTTGGATAGCGGGAGAGAGACCCAGTACTTC. Residues: CASSLDSGRETQYF. J is TRBJ2-5 and V is TRBV5-1; 9 nucleotides agree with TRBD2. The CDR3 is made up of 14 amino acids. Trimming removed 0 bases from V and 4 bases from J; junction bases left unmatched: 1. The germline V gene has CDR1 SGHRS and CDR2 YFSETQ.

This clonotype has at least ten counts. The chain links TRBV6-1 to TRBJ2-5; 12 bases line up with TRBD1. V trimming: 6 bases; J trimming: 4 bases; junction bases outside the gene matches: 6. The CDR3 sequence is 15 residues long. Per the germline V gene, CDR1 is MNHNS and CDR2 is SASEGT. The CDR3 is CASSPRDRGPETQYF. CDR3 DNA sequence: TGTGCCAGCAGCCCACGGGACAGGGGGCCAGAGACCCAGTACTTC.